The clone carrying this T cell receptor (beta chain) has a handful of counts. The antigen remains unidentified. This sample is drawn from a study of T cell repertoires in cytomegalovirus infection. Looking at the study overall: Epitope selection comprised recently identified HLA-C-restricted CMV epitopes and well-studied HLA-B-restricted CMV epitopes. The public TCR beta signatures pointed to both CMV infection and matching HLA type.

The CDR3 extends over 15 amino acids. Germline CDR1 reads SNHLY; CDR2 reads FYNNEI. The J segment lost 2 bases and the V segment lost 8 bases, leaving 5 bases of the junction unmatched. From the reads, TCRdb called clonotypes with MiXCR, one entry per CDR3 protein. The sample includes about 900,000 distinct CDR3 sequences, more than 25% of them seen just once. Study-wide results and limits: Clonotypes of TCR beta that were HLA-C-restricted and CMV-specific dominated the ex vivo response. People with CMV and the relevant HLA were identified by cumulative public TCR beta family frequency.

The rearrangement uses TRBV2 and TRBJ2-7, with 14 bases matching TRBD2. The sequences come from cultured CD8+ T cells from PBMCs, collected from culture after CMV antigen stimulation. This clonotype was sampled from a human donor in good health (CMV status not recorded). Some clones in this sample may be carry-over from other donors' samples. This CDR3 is CASGGTSGGTYEQYV. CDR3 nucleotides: TGTGCCAGCGGGGGGACTAGCGGGGGTACCTACGAGCAGTACGTC.